This T cell receptor beta chain was identified during a study of T cell repertoires in cytomegalovirus infection. Study-level points and caveats: Clonotype analysis showed dominance of the ex vivo response by HLA-C-restricted CMV-specific TCR beta clonotypes.

The trim removed 4 bases at V and 0 bases at J, leaving 11 bases unmatched. The CDR3 extends over 17 amino acids. Germline CDR1 is SGHVS and CDR2 is FQNEAQ. TCRdb analysed the reads with MiXCR anew, one entry per CDR3 protein. The table shows about a million distinct CDR3 sequences, with approximately 31% occurring only once. This clonotype was counted ten times or more. As yet, its antigen is unknown. The clonotype comes from a human donor in good health (CMV status not recorded). Some clones in this sample may be carry-over from other donors' samples. The specimen was cultured CD8+ T cells from PBMCs, collected from culture after CMV antigen stimulation. The chain has TRBV7-8 and TRBJ2-5; 7 nucleotides match TRBD1. The CDR3 here is CASSSPRTGPYQETQYF. CDR3 nucleotides: TGTGCCAGCAGCTCCCCCAGGACAGGTCCGTACCAAGAGACCCAGTACTTC. The variable domain in full, completed from reference TRBV7-8 and TRBJ2-5, reads GAGVSQSPRYKVAKRGQDVALRCDPISGHVSLFWYQQALGQGPEFLTYFQNEAQLDKSGLPSDRFFAERPEGSVSTLKIQRTQQEDSAVYLCASSSPRTGPYQETQYFGPGTRLLVL.